This entry lists 31 T cell receptor beta chains sequenced from one sample in a study of shared clonotypes between healthy human individuals. Generated by immunoSEQ multiplex PCR, the TCRdb table keeps only in-frame clones and is missing some. Of approximately 1,500,000 clones detected, around 97% appear once; the ten largest clones hold 0.95% to 1.5%. The material sequenced was naive CD4+ T cells sorted from blood. Subset denoted: CD45RA+ positively selected. Source of these receptors: a man aged 25 to 40 in good health.

The chain is built from TRBV27 and TRBJ2-7, with 10 positions matching TRBD2. The junction had 6 bases not matched to a gene; V was cut back by 5 bases and J by 5 bases. The germline CDR1 and CDR2 sequences are MNHEY and SMNVEV (reference sequence). CDR3 length: 14 amino acids. The CDR3 bases are TGTGCCAGCAGTCCAAGCGGGAGGGCCCACGAGCAGTACTTC. Protein sequence: CASSPSGRAHEQYF.

On this clone itself: Distinct nucleotide sequences in the sample also encode this CDR3. The chain couples TRBV5-6 to TRBJ2-7, with D tentatively TRBD1 (6 bases). The CDR3 consists of 13 residues. CDR1 and CDR2 from the germline V gene are SGHDT and YYEEEE. V shed 4 bases and J shed 4 bases, with 12 bases lying between them. CDR3 loop: CASSPTGRYEQYF. In DNA form, the CDR3 reads TGTGCCAGCAGCCCAACAGGGAGATACGAGCAGTACTTC.

This sequence joins TRBV10-2 and TRBJ2-7, with D perhaps TRBD2 (5 bases). Germline values: CDR1 WSHSY, CDR2 SAAADI. The CDR3 totals 16 residues. Trimming pared 6 bases from V and 4 bases from J, leaving 22 bases between. The CDR3 reads CASRGATPERPYEQYF. CDR3 bases: TGCGCCAGCAGAGGTGCAACCCCGGAGCGGCCATACGAGCAGTACTTC.

The chain joins TRBV7-2 to TRBJ1-1; TRBD1 agrees at 9 bases. With V trimmed by 4 bases and J by 5 bases, 11 bases remained unmatched. CDR3 length: 16 residues. Germline lookup yields CDR1 SGHTA and CDR2 FQGNSA. The CDR3 here is CASSSHRGPVVTEAFF. In nucleotides, the CDR3 is TGTGCCAGCAGCTCCCACAGGGGGCCGGTGGTAACTGAAGCTTTCTTT. The full variable domain, its missing parts supplied by reference TRBV7-2 and TRBJ1-1, is GAGVSQSPSNKVTEKGKDVELRCDPISGHTALYWYRQSLGQGLEFLIYFQGNSAPDKSGLPSDRFSAERTGGSVSTLTIQRTQQEDSAVYLCASSSHRGPVVTEAFFGQGTRLTVV.

This chain joins TRBV2 and TRBJ2-5; D is perhaps TRBD2 (6 bases). Germline V lookup: CDR1 SNHLY, CDR2 FYNNEI. Trimming pared 4 bases from V and 2 bases from J, leaving 11 bases between. This CDR3 has 14 amino acids. CDR3 in amino acids: CASSAGTPQETQYF. CDR3 in DNA: TGTGCCAGCAGTGCCGGGACTCCACAAGAGACCCAGTACTTC.

This sequence joins TRBV5-1 and TRBJ2-1; D ambiguous. Per germline, CDR1 SGHRS and CDR2 YFSETQ. Trimming left V 0 bases short and J 9 bases short, with 13 bases between. There are 14 residues in the CDR3. The CDR3 bases are TGCGCCAGCAGCTTGGACCCTCGGCTCCGTGAGCAGTTCTTC. It encodes CASSLDPRLREQFF.

The chain combines TRBV7-9 with TRBJ2-5; D unclear. Germline assignment: CDR1 SEHNR and CDR2 FQNEAQ (reference sequence). Trimming cost V 3 bases and J 8 bases, with 16 bases left between them. CDR3 size: 14 residues. The DNA for the CDR3 is TGTGCCAGCAGCTTTCACAGTATTAAGGACACCCAGTACTTC. Translation: CASSFHSIKDTQYF.

This sequence joins TRBV10-3 and TRBJ2-2, with D hard to call. The CDR3 covers 16 residues. V was cut by 6 bases and J by 5 bases, with 19 bases left in between. Germline assignment: CDR1 ENHRY and CDR2 SYGVKD. CDR3 loop: CAISDGPRHGTGELFF. In DNA form, the CDR3 reads TGTGCCATCAGCGATGGCCCGAGACACGGAACCGGGGAGCTGTTTTTT.

V is TRBV7-3 and J is TRBJ2-5; 7 bases fit TRBD2. CDR1 SGHTA and CDR2 FQGTGA come from the germline V gene. The CDR3 spans 16 residues. Unmatched junction bases numbered 7, after V lost 2 bases and J lost 1 base. The DNA for the CDR3 is TGTGCCAGCAGCTTAGCGGCTAGCGGAATCCAAGAGACCCAGTACTTC. It is translated as CASSLAASGIQETQYF.

J is TRBJ2-1 and V is TRBV7-9; 11 bases align to TRBD2. Germline V CDR1 and CDR2: SEHNR, FQNEAQ (reference sequence). V dropped 5 bases and J dropped 2; count of bases not matched to a gene: 8. The CDR3 totals 17 residues. The CDR3 here is CASSHTLAGGPYNEQFF. The CDR3 coding sequence is TGTGCCAGCAGCCACACCTTAGCGGGAGGGCCCTACAATGAGCAGTTCTTC. The full variable domain, rest sourced from reference TRBV7-9 and TRBJ2-1, is DTGVSQNPRHKITKRGQNVTFRCDPISEHNRLYWYRQTLGQGPEFLTYFQNEAQLEKSRLLSDRFSAERPKGSFSTLEIQRTEQGDSAMYLCASSHTLAGGPYNEQFFGPGTRLTVL.

The sample holds one count of this clone. The J gene is TRBJ2-7, the V gene TRBV4-3; a weak D match, TRBD2 (5 bases). V was clipped by 0 bases and J by 0 bases, with 12 bases between them. Germline-derived CDR1 and CDR2 are LGHNA and YSLEER. The CDR3 extends over 16 amino acids. Here the CDR3 reads CASSQESPGSSYEQYF. CDR3 nucleotide sequence: TGCGCCAGCAGCCAAGAGTCCCCGGGAAGCTCCTACGAGCAGTACTTC.

J is TRBJ1-2 and V is TRBV10-3; the D gene is possibly TRBD1 (6 bases). V was clipped by 10 bases and J by 0 bases, with 18 bases between them. The CDR3 covers 15 residues. Germline CDR1 is ENHRY and CDR2 is SYGVKD. CDR3 sequence: CATRTVEAANYGYTF. The DNA for the CDR3 is TGTGCCACGCGGACAGTCGAAGCAGCTAACTATGGCTACACCTTC.

This clone was counted a single time. V and J are TRBV28 and TRBJ1-2; unclear D gene. This CDR3 is built from 14 residues. From germline, CDR1 is MDHEN and CDR2 SYDVKM. V lost 2 bases and J 6 bases, leaving 13 bases between the germline ends. The CDR3 DNA follows: TGTGCCAGCAGTTTAGTCCGGGTCTCGGATGGCTACACCTTC. Protein sequence: CASSLVRVSDGYTF.

This clone was picked up one time. The rearrangement links TRBV29-1 to TRBJ1-1; D is ambiguous. V was clipped by 5 bases and J by 5 bases, with 9 bases between them. Germline-derived CDR1 and CDR2 are SQVTM and ANQGSEA. The length of the CDR3 is 11 residues. CDR3 loop: CSVFMTTEAFF. For the CDR3, the DNA is TGCAGCGTTTTTATGACAACTGAAGCTTTCTTT. Complete variable domain (other parts from reference TRBV29-1 and TRBJ1-1): SAVISQKPSRDICQRGTSLTIQCQVDSQVTMMFWYRQQPGQSLTLIATANQGSEATYESGFVIDKFPISRPNLTFSTLTVSNMSPEDSSIYLCSVFMTTEAFFGQGTRLTVV.

V gene TRBV5-4 combines with J gene TRBJ1-1; perhaps TRBD1 as D (6 bases). Per the germline V gene, CDR1 is SGHNT and CDR2 is YYREEE (reference sequence). V lost 0 bases to trimming and J lost 7 bases, with 13 bases between them. This CDR3 has 14 amino acids. CDR3 residues: CASSLGGPLSEAFF. The DNA for the CDR3 is TGTGCCAGCAGCTTGGGGGGGCCTCTGAGTGAAGCTTTCTTT.

The chain is built from TRBV25-1 and TRBJ2-6; TRBD1 matches at 9 bases. Germline CDR1 and CDR2: MGHDK and SYGVNS. CDR3 length equals 17 residues. V gave up 2 bases and J gave up 1 base; unmatched junction bases: 3. This chain's CDR3 is CASSERTGASGANVLTF. The DNA of the CDR3 is TGTGCCAGCAGTGAAAGGACAGGGGCTTCTGGGGCCAACGTCCTGACTTTC.

V gene TRBV19 combines with J gene TRBJ1-3, with 7 bases identical to TRBD1. The CDR3 covers 15 residues. Germline CDR1 and CDR2: LNHDA and SQIVND (reference sequence). With V trimmed by 4 bases and J by 0 bases, 3 bases remained unmatched. The chain's CDR3 is CASSTTGNSGNTIYF. The DNA for the CDR3 is TGTGCCAGTAGTACGACAGGGAACTCTGGAAACACCATATATTTT.

This chain connects TRBV4-3 to TRBJ2-3; the match to TRBD2 covers 7 bases. Germline values: CDR1 LGHNA, CDR2 YSLEER. The CDR3 length is 15 residues. V lost 3 bases to trimming and J lost 1 base; unmatched junction nucleotides: 4. CDR3 sequence (DNA): TGCGCCAGCAGCCAGGGGGGGACTCGCACAGATACGCAGTATTTT. Amino acids: CASSQGGTRTDTQYF.

In regard to this clone: The same CDR3 also results from other DNA sequences found in this sample. The V and J genes are TRBV5-4 and TRBJ2-7; 14 bases align to TRBD2. The germline gives CDR1 SGHNT, CDR2 YYREEE (reference sequence). The CDR3 sequence is 15 residues long. The V and J ends lost 3 bases and 3 bases, in that order; junction bases with no gene match: 2. The CDR3 sequence is CASSSGTSGGYEQYF. In DNA, the CDR3 is TGTGCCAGCAGCTCCGGGACTAGCGGGGGCTACGAGCAGTACTTC.

This clone was seen just once. The chain has TRBV7-3 and TRBJ2-5; no reliable D call. The germline V gene encodes CDR1 SGHTA and CDR2 FQGTGA. The CDR3 sequence is 13 residues long. V shed 2 bases and J shed 5 bases, with 9 bases lying between them. The CDR3 loop reads CASSLRPLETQYF. The CDR3, as DNA: TGTGCCAGCAGCTTACGTCCCTTGGAGACCCAGTACTTC.

V and J are TRBV18 and TRBJ1-5; unclear D gene. The CDR3 has 14 residues. The germline CDR1 and CDR2 sequences are KGHSH and LQKENI. Trimming removed 4 bases at V and 3 bases at J, with 10 bases between. This CDR3 reads CASSLELDNQPQHF. In DNA form, the CDR3 reads TGTGCCAGCTCACTGGAGTTAGACAATCAGCCCCAGCATTTT. The full variable domain, in which reference TRBV18 and TRBJ1-5 provide the parts outside the CDR3, is NAGVMQNPRHLVRRRGQEARLRCSPMKGHSHVYWYRQLPEEGLKFMVYLQKENIIDESGMPKERFSAEFPKEGPSILRIQQVVRGDSAAYFCASSLELDNQPQHFGDGTRLSIL.

This chain links TRBV7-9 with TRBJ2-2, with TRBD2 matching 7 bases. The J segment lost 3 bases and the V segment lost 5 bases, leaving 9 bases of the junction unmatched. The CDR3 totals 16 residues. Germline V gene lookup returns CDR1 SEHNR and CDR2 FQNEAQ (reference sequence). CDR3 loop: CASSPGRDYHTGELFF. DNA for the CDR3: TGTGCCAGCAGCCCAGGTCGGGACTACCACACCGGGGAGCTGTTTTTT.

This clone was recorded once. The chain joins TRBV6-5 to TRBJ1-1; 10 bases map to TRBD1. The CDR3 covers 15 residues. Germline lookup yields CDR1 MNHEY and CDR2 SVGAGI. Trimming took 6 bases from V and 3 from J; bases not matched to a gene: 7. The CDR3 here is CASRYDRGHYTEAFF. The CDR3 region has the DNA TGTGCCAGCAGGTACGACAGGGGGCACTACACTGAAGCTTTCTTT.

The chain employs TRBV10-3 and TRBJ1-3; D unclear. The CDR3 spans 13 residues. Per the germline V gene, CDR1 is ENHRY and CDR2 is SYGVKD. The ends were cut back, 6 bases at V and 4 bases at J, with 10 bases in the middle. Written as DNA, the CDR3 is TGTGCCATCAGAGACGCCGCAGGAAACACCATATATTTT. Protein: CAIRDAAGNTIYF.

The chain combines TRBV28 with TRBJ1-5; D might be TRBD1 (6 bases). The CDR3 consists of 12 residues. The germline V and J ends were trimmed by 10 bases and 7 bases, with 14 bases remaining between them. Germline V gene sequence: CDR1 MDHEN, CDR2 SYDVKM. Here the CDR3 reads CATKDSRQPQHF. The CDR3 nucleotides read TGTGCCACCAAGGACAGTCGGCAGCCCCAGCATTTT. Supplemented by reference TRBV28 and TRBJ1-5, the full variable domain reads DVKVTQSSRYLVKRTGEKVFLECVQDMDHENMFWYRQDPGLGLRLIYFSYDVKMKEKGDIPEGYSVSREKKERFSLILESASTNQTSMYLCATKDSRQPQHFGDGTRLSIL.

The V call is TRBV19, the J call TRBJ2-1; D may be TRBD1 (6 bases). Trimming removed 5 bases at V and 8 bases at J, with 13 bases between. The V gene's germline CDR1 is LNHDA and CDR2 SQIVND (reference sequence). The CDR3 has 13 residues. The CDR3 region is CASSLGGGHEQFF. In DNA form, the CDR3 reads TGTGCCAGTAGTCTGGGTGGGGGCCATGAGCAGTTCTTC.

The chain is built from TRBV25-1 and TRBJ1-1; D is unresolved. The CDR3 contains 13 residues. CDR1 and CDR2 (germline): MGHDK, SYGVNS. Deletions cut 4 bases from V and 5 bases from J, with 11 bases between. CDR3 coding DNA: TGTGCCAGCAGTGCCAAGCGGATGACTGAAGCTTTCTTT. This translates into CASSAKRMTEAFF.

Points on this clone: The same CDR3 is also encoded by other DNA sequences in this sample. The chain recombines TRBV18 with TRBJ2-7; the D is unclear. The length of the CDR3 is 13 residues. Germline CDR1 KGHSH, CDR2 LQKENI. Trimming shortened V by 0 bases and J by 3 bases, and 6 bases separated the two germline ends. DNA of the CDR3: TGTGCCAGCTCACCACCTAGTTTCTACGAGCAGTACTTC. This gives the protein CASSPPSFYEQYF.

This clone has only a few counts. The CDR3 here is CASSLYSYAEAFF. CDR3 bases: TGTGCCAGCAGTTTATACAGTTACGCTGAAGCTTTCTTT. The chain has TRBV28 and TRBJ1-1; no clear D. Germline V gene sequence: CDR1 MDHEN, CDR2 SYDVKM. The CDR3 spans 13 residues. V lost 1 base to trimming and J lost 6 bases, with 9 bases between them.

V usage is TRBV7-9 and J usage is TRBJ2-2; D might be TRBD1 (6 bases). Per the germline V gene, CDR1 is SEHNR and CDR2 is FQNEAQ (reference sequence). CDR3 length: 16 amino acids. Trimming shortened V by 5 bases and J by 2 bases, and 15 bases separated the two germline ends. Here the CDR3 reads CASSPWTALNTGELFF. The CDR3 region has the DNA TGTGCCAGCAGCCCCTGGACAGCATTAAACACCGGGGAGCTGTTTTTT.

This clone was found once. The rearrangement links TRBV19 to TRBJ2-5, with D possibly being TRBD1 (5 bases). The CDR3 spans 15 residues. V shed 4 bases and J shed 2 bases, with 14 bases lying between them. CDR1 and CDR2 (germline): LNHDA, SQIVND (reference sequence). The CDR3 spells CASSTAGKGQETQYF. CDR3 nucleotide sequence: TGTGCCAGTAGTACGGCAGGGAAGGGGCAAGAGACCCAGTACTTC. Full variable domain (outside the CDR3, taken from reference TRBV19 and TRBJ2-5): DGGITQSPKYLFRKEGQNVTLSCEQNLNHDAMYWYRQDPGQGLRLIYYSQIVNDFQKGDIAEGYSVSREKKESFPLTVTSAQKNPTAFYLCASSTAGKGQETQYFGPGTRLLVL.